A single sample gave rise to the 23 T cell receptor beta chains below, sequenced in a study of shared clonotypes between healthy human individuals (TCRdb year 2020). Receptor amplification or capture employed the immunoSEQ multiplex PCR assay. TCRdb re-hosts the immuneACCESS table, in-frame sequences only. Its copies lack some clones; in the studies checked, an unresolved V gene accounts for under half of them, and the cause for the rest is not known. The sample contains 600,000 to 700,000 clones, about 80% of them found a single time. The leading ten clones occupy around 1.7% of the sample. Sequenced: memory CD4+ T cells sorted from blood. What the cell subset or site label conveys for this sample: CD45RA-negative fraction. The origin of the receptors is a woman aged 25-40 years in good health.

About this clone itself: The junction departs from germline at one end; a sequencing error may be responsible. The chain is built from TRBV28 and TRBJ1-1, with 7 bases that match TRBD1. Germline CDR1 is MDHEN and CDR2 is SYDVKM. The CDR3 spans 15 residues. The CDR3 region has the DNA TGTGCCAGCAGTCCCGTTGGGACAGTGAAAACTGAAGCTTTCTTT. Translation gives CASSPVGTVKTEAFF.

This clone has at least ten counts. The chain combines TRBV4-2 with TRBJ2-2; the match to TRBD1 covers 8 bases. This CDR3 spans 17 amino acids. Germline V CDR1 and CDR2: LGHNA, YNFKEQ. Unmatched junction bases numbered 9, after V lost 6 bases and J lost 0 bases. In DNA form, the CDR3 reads TGTGCCAGCAGTCTCGGACAGGGTTTGACGAACACCGGGGAGCTGTTTTTT. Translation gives CASSLGQGLTNTGELFF.

Here the CDR3 reads CASRKPTIYGYTF. CDR3 coding DNA: TGTGCCAGCCGTAAACCGACGATCTATGGCTACACCTTC. The chain uses TRBV28 and TRBJ1-2; no clear D. Germline-derived CDR1 and CDR2 are MDHEN and SYDVKM. The CDR3 loop spans 13 amino acids. Trimming stripped 8 bases from V and 4 bases from J, with 14 bases between.

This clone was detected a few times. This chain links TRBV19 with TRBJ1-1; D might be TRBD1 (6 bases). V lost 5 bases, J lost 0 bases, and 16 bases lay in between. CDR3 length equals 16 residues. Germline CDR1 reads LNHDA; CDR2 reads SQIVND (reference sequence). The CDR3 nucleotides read TGTGCCAGTAGTCAGGGACATTTGAGGATGAACACTGAAGCTTTCTTT. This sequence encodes CASSQGHLRMNTEAFF.

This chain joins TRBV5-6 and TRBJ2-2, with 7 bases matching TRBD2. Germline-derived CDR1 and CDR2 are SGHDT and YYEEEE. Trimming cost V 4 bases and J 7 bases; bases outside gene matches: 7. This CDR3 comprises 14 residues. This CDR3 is CASSPSGVGGELFF. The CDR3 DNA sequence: TGTGCCAGCAGCCCCAGCGGGGTTGGCGGGGAGCTGTTTTTT.

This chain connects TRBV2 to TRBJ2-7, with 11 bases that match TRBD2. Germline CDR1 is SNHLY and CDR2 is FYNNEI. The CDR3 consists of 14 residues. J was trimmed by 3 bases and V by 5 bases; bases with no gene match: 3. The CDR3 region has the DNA TGTGCCAGCAGTTTAACTAGCGGGAGCTACGAGCAGTACTTC. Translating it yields CASSLTSGSYEQYF.

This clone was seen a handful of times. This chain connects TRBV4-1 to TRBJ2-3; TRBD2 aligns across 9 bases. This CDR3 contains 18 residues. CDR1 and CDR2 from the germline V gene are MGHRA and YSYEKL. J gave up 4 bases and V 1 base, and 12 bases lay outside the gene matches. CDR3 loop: CASSQVRASGIRPDTQYF. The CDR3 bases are TGCGCCAGCAGCCAAGTTCGAGCTAGCGGGATTCGTCCAGATACGCAGTATTTT.

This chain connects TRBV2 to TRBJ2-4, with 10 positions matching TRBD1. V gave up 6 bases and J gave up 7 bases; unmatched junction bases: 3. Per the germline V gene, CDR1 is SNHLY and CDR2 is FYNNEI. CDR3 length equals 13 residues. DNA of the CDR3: TGTGCCAGCAGGGGGACAGGGGCGAACATTCAGTACTTC. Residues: CASRGTGANIQYF.

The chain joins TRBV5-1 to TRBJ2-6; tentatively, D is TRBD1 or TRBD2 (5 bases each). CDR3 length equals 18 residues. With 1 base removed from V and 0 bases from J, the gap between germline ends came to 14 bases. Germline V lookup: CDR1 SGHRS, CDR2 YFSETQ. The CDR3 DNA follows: TGCGCCAGCAGCTTGCGCCTAGCTGGGGCCTCTGGGGCCAACGTCCTGACTTTC. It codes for CASSLRLAGASGANVLTF.

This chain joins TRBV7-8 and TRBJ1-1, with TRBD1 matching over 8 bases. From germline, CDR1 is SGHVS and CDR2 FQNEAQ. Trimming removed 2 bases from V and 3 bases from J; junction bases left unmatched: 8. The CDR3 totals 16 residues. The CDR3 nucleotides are TGTGCCAGCAGCTTAAGGACAGGGCAGGTTGACACTGAAGCTTTCTTT. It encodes CASSLRTGQVDTEAFF.

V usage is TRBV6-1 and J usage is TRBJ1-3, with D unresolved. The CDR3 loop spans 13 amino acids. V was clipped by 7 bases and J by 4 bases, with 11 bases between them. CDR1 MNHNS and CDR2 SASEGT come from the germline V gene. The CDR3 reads CASTNSQGNTIYF. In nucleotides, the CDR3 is TGTGCCAGCACCAACTCGCAAGGAAACACCATATATTTT.

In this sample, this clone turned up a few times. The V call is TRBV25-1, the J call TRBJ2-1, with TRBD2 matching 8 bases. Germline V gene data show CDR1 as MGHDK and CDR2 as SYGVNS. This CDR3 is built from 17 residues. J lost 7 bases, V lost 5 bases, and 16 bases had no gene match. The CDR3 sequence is CASSPRPEAGVTNEQFF. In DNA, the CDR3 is TGTGCCAGCAGTCCCCGCCCGGAAGCGGGAGTAACAAATGAGCAGTTCTTC.

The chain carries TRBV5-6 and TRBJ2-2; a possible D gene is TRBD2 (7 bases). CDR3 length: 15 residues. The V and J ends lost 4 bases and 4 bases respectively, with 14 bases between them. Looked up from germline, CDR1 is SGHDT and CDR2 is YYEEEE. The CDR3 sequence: CASSAGARATGELFF. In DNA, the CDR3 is TGTGCCAGCAGCGCGGGGGCCCGAGCCACCGGGGAGCTGTTTTTT.

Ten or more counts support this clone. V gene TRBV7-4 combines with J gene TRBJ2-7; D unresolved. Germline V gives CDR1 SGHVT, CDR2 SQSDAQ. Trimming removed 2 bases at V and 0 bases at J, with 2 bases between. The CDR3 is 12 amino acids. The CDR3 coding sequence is TGTGCCAGCAGCTTAATCTCCTACGAGCAGTACTTC. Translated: CASSLISYEQYF.

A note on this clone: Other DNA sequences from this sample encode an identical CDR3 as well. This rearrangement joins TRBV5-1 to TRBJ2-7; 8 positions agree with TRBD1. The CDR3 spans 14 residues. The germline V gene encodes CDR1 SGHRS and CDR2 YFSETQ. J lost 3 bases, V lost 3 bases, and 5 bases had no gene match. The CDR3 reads CASSSRTGNYEQYF. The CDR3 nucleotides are TGCGCCAGCAGCTCAAGGACAGGGAACTACGAGCAGTACTTC.

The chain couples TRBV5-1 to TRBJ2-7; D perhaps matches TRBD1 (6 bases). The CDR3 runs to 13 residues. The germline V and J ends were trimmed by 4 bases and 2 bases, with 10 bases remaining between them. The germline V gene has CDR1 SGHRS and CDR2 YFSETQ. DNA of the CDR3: TGCGCCAGCAGCATGGACAGCCCCTACGAGCAGTACTTC. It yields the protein CASSMDSPYEQYF.

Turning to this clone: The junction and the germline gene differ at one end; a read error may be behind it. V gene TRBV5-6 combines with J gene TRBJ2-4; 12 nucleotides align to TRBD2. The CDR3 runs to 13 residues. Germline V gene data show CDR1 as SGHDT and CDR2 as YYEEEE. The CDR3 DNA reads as TGTGCCAGCAGCCCCGGGACTAGCGGGCGTCTTGAATTC. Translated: CASSPGTSGRLEF.

The DNA of the CDR3 is TGTGCCAGCAGTTTGCTGGACCCCGCCACGGGCGGCTACACCTTC. This encodes CASSLLDPATGGYTF. This chain joins TRBV27 and TRBJ1-2; the D is unclear. The CDR3 is made up of 15 amino acids. CDR1 is MNHEY, CDR2 SMNVEV, per germline (reference sequence). Between the trimmed V and J ends, which lost 3 bases and 8 bases, there was a span of 19 bases.

The CDR3 loop reads CATRRGTPTYNEQFF. The CDR3 nucleotides are TGTGCCACCCGACGCGGGACTCCTACCTACAATGAGCAGTTCTTC. The rearrangement links TRBV7-9 to TRBJ2-1; TRBD2 might be the D (6 bases). V was trimmed by 10 bases and J by 2 bases, leaving 18 bases between them. Per the germline V gene, CDR1 is SEHNR and CDR2 is FQNEAQ (reference sequence). The length of the CDR3 is 15 residues.

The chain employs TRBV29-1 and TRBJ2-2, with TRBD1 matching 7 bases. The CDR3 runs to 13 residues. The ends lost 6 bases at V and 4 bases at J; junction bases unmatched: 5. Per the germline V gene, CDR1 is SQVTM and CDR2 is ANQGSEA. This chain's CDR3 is CSVRQGGTGELFF. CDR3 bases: TGCAGCGTGAGACAGGGCGGCACCGGGGAGCTGTTTTTT.

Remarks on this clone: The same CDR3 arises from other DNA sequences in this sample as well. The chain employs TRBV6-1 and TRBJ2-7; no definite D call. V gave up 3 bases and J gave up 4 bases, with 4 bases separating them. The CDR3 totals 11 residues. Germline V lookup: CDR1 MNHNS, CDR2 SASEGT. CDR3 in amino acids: CASSDHYEQYF. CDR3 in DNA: TGTGCCAGCAGTGATCATTACGAGCAGTACTTC.

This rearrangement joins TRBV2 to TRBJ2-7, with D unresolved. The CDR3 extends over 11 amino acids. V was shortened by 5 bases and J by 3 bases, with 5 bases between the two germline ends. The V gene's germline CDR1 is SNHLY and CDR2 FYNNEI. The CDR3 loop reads CASSFFYEQYF. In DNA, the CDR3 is TGTGCCAGCAGTTTTTTCTACGAGCAGTACTTC.

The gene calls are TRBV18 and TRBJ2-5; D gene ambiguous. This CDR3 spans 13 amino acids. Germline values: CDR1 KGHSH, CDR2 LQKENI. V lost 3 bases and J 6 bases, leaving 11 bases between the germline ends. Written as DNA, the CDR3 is TGTGCCAGCTCACCGTTGGGATATCAGACCCAGTACTTC. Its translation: CASSPLGYQTQYF.